The next 26 T cell receptor beta chains were all read from a single sample in a study of identical twins' blood T cells (dated by TCRdb to 2012 to 2014). Libraries were made using 5' RACE. Sequencing took place on an Illumina Genome Analyzer IIx. TCRdb applied fastp at Q25 and MiXCR to the public reads, then kept only in-frame beta chains. Rows are combined by CDR3 protein, so each entry shows the most common genes and DNA. This sample comprises hundreds of thousands of distinct CDR3 sequences, roughly 30% of them detected only once. The ten largest clones capture roughly 5.5% of the sample. What was sequenced was PBMCs. These receptor sequences come from a woman between 18 and 50 years old in good health.

The rearrangement links TRBV11-2 to TRBJ2-7; D perhaps matches TRBD2 (6 bases). Germline CDR1 is SGHAT and CDR2 is FQNNGV. The CDR3 has 16 residues. Trimming removed 2 bases from V and 2 bases from J, with 16 bases in between. CDR3 protein: CASSLITAGATYEQYF. CDR3 DNA: TGTGCCAGCAGCTTAATAACAGCGGGCGCTACCTACGAGCAGTACTTC.

The DNA for the CDR3 is TGTGCCAGCAGCGTAGTCGGGCAGGGCGAACGGGAGCAGTTCTTC. Its translation: CASSVVGQGEREQFF. This chain joins TRBV9 and TRBJ2-1; tentative D call: TRBD1 (5 bases). CDR1 and CDR2 (germline): SGDLS, YYNGEE. V lost 0 bases to trimming and J lost 10 bases, with 17 bases between them. This CDR3 is built from 15 residues.

The chain carries TRBV20-1 and TRBJ1-2; no clear D. This CDR3 region has 10 residues. Trimming pared 0 bases from V and 10 bases from J, leaving 6 bases between. Germline lookup yields CDR1 DFQATT and CDR2 SNEGSKA (reference sequence). The DNA for the CDR3 is TGCAGTGCTAGAGATCCACCCTACACCTTC. Its translation is CSARDPPYTF.

In the case of this clonotype: Germline and junction disagree at one end, which may indicate a read error. The chain employs TRBV2 and TRBJ2-3; no clear D. The CDR3 spans 13 residues. The germline CDR1 and CDR2 sequences are SNHLY and FYNNEI. The CDR3 protein is CASSRDHTDMQYF. The CDR3 DNA follows: TGTGCCAGCAGCCGAGACCACACAGATATGCAGTATTTT.

This clonotype was seen only a few times. This chain connects TRBV7-2 to TRBJ2-3, with D hard to call. Germline V lookup: CDR1 SGHTA, CDR2 FQGNSA. This CDR3 is built from 14 residues. V gave up 5 bases and J gave up 5 bases, with 14 bases separating them. The CDR3 bases are TGTGCCAGCAGCCTGAATGAGTTGGGAGATACGCAGTATTTT. Protein product: CASSLNELGDTQYF.

This clonotype was counted only a few times. This chain uses TRBV7-9 with TRBJ2-3; D is ambiguous. This CDR3 contains 14 residues. V lost 3 bases to trimming and J lost 2 bases, with 9 bases between them. Germline V lookup: CDR1 SEHNR, CDR2 FQNEAQ (reference sequence). CDR3 protein: CASSFLVNTDTQYF. For the CDR3, the DNA is TGTGCCAGCAGCTTTCTAGTGAACACAGATACGCAGTATTTT.

This clonotype was detected only a few times. DNA of the CDR3: TGCGCCAGCAGTCGCAGCATGAACACTGAAGCTTTCTTT. It specifies CASSRSMNTEAFF. V and J are TRBV5-1 and TRBJ1-1, with no clear D. V shed 5 bases and J shed 0 bases, with 8 bases lying between them. CDR1 is SGHRS, CDR2 YFSETQ, per germline. This CDR3 has 13 amino acids.

In this sample, this clonotype turned up many times. This chain uses TRBV29-1 with TRBJ2-5; no definite D call. CDR1 and CDR2 from the germline V gene are SQVTM and ANQGSEA. The CDR3 has 11 residues. Deletions cut 7 bases from V and 0 bases from J, with 6 bases between. CDR3 DNA: TGCAGCGCAGCGTACCAAGAGACCCAGTACTTC. Amino acids: CSAAYQETQYF.

The chain carries TRBV13 and TRBJ1-1; tentative D call: TRBD1 (6 bases). The V and J ends lost 2 bases and 0 bases respectively, with 10 bases between them. The CDR3 has 15 amino acids. The V gene's germline CDR1 is PRHDT and CDR2 FYEKMQ (reference sequence). The chain's CDR3 is CASSLPGTMNTEAFF. For the CDR3, the DNA is TGTGCCAGCAGCTTACCAGGGACAATGAACACTGAAGCTTTCTTT.

The rearrangement links TRBV5-1 to TRBJ2-1; no firm D call. The CDR3 runs 13 residues. In germline, CDR1 is SGHRS, CDR2 YFSETQ. V was cut by 2 bases and J by 6 bases, with 9 bases left in between. The CDR3 nucleotides are TGCGCCAGCAGCTTTAACTATCGCAATGAGCAGTTCTTC. This codes for CASSFNYRNEQFF.

This clonotype was seen more than once but under ten times. The rearrangement links TRBV6-5 to TRBJ1-1, with 10 positions matching TRBD1. The J segment lost 1 base and the V segment lost 2 bases, leaving 7 bases of the junction unmatched. In germline, CDR1 is MNHEY, CDR2 SVGAGI. The CDR3 loop spans 17 amino acids. CDR3 sequence reads: CASSYRGQGTSNTEAFF. CDR3 bases: TGTGCCAGCAGTTACAGGGGACAGGGGACTTCGAACACTGAAGCTTTCTTT.

This rearrangement joins TRBV6-5 to TRBJ1-4; 9 nucleotides agree with TRBD1. The CDR3 extends over 16 amino acids. Germline V gene data show CDR1 as MNHEY and CDR2 as SVGAGI. Trimming cost V 2 bases and J 8 bases; bases outside gene matches: 9. CDR3 nucleotides: TGTGCCAGCAGTTACAGACCGACAGGGGGATACGAAAAACTGTTTTTT. Amino acids: CASSYRPTGGYEKLFF.

This clonotype has only a few counts. The V call is TRBV3-1, the J call TRBJ2-1; D remains ambiguous. The length of the CDR3 is 15 residues. Trimming shortened V by 4 bases and J by 0 bases, and 10 bases separated the two germline ends. Germline V lookup: CDR1 LGHDT, CDR2 YNNKEL (reference sequence). The CDR3 sequence is CASSLKLSSYNEQFF. CDR3 bases: TGTGCCAGCAGCCTAAAGCTGAGCTCCTACAATGAGCAGTTCTTC.

This clonotype was seen more than once but under ten times. V and J are TRBV5-5 and TRBJ2-3, with 10 bases matching TRBD2. There are 14 residues in the CDR3. CDR1 is SGHKS, CDR2 YYEKEE, per germline (reference sequence). Losses at the gene ends were 7 bases for V and 7 bases for J; bases not matched to a gene: 9. CDR3 sequence: CASQAGGQSNTQYF. Written as DNA, the CDR3 is TGTGCCAGCCAAGCGGGGGGGCAGTCGAATACGCAGTATTTT.

This clonotype was recorded a few times. CDR3 nucleotide sequence: TGCAGTGCTAGAACAGGAAATGAAAAACTGTTTTTT. Translated, it gives CSARTGNEKLFF. The chain employs TRBV20-1 and TRBJ1-4; D is perhaps TRBD1 (5 bases). The CDR3 has 12 amino acids. V was clipped by 2 bases and J by 5 bases, with 6 bases between them. Germline CDR1 DFQATT, CDR2 SNEGSKA (reference sequence).

This clonotype was counted a few times. The chain combines TRBV12-3 or TRBV12-4 with TRBJ2-7; 9 bases agree with TRBD1. This CDR3 has 15 residues. The junction had 8 bases not matched to a gene; V was cut back by 5 bases and J by 3 bases. CDR3 DNA: TGTGCCAGCAGTCCGGAGACAGGGGGAAACTACGAGCAGTACTTC. Its translation: CASSPETGGNYEQYF.

The table lists this clonotype with a few counts. The DNA for the CDR3 is TGCAGTGCTAGAGGGGACAGGGGGGGTGAAGCTTTCTTT. Amino acids: CSARGDRGGEAFF. The genes are TRBV20-1 and TRBJ1-1, with 11 bases aligning to TRBD1. Looked up from germline, CDR1 is DFQATT and CDR2 is SNEGSKA (reference sequence). Germline trimming cut 1 base from V and 7 bases from J; bases unmatched to any gene: 2. This CDR3 is built from 13 residues.

Worth noting for this clonotype: With a much larger clone just one base away, this may be a read error. The rearrangement joins TRBV29-1 to TRBJ2-1, with a tentative D call TRBD2 (6 bases). CDR3 length: 13 amino acids. Germline values: CDR1 SQVTM, CDR2 ANQGSEA. The CDR3 reads CSVFSQDYNERFF. CDR3 sequence (DNA): TGCAGCGTTTTTAGCCAGGACTACAATGAGCGGTTCTTC.

This chain uses TRBV6-1 with TRBJ2-3, with D hard to call. Germline CDR1 and CDR2: MNHNS and SASEGT. Trimming took 7 bases from V and 7 from J, leaving 18 bases between them. This CDR3 region has 14 residues. CDR3 sequence: CASTRSGALHTQYF. CDR3 DNA sequence: TGTGCCAGCACCAGATCCGGCGCACTCCATACGCAGTATTTT.

The chain couples TRBV29-1 to TRBJ2-1; D might be TRBD2 (6 bases). Germline CDR1 SQVTM, CDR2 ANQGSEA. Trimming removed 8 bases at V and 0 bases at J, with 11 bases between. CDR3 length: 13 amino acids. The DNA for the CDR3 is TGCAGCCCTAGAGCGGGCTCCTACAATGAGCAGTTCTTC. The encoded protein is CSPRAGSYNEQFF.

The chain is built from TRBV4-3 and TRBJ2-3; 7 bases map to TRBD2. Germline CDR1 and CDR2: LGHNA and YSLEER. CDR3 length: 19 amino acids. Unmatched junction bases numbered 15, after V lost 1 base and J lost 2 bases. The CDR3 nucleotides are TGCGCCAGCAGCCAAGGCCCCGACCCCTCTAGCGGTTACACAGATACGCAGTATTTT. As protein: CASSQGPDPSSGYTDTQYF.

V usage is TRBV12-3 or TRBV12-4 and J usage is TRBJ2-7, with unresolved D. V was pared by 7 bases and J by 4 bases, with 14 bases between. This CDR3 spans 13 amino acids. CDR3 DNA: TGTGCCAGCATGGGCCCTGATTTGTACGAGCAGTACTTC. Protein: CASMGPDLYEQYF.

This clonotype was seen more than once but under ten times. This chain joins TRBV6-1 and TRBJ2-3; D unresolved. Trimming shortened V by 2 bases and J by 4 bases, and 13 bases separated the two germline ends. The germline V gene encodes CDR1 MNHNS and CDR2 SASEGT. The CDR3 contains 15 residues. The DNA for the CDR3 is TGTGCCAGCAGTGAAATCACTTTTGGGTCAGATACGCAGTATTTT. Its protein product is CASSEITFGSDTQYF.

The chain couples TRBV27 to TRBJ2-1; 11 positions match TRBD2. The CDR3 runs 15 residues. V was clipped by 4 bases and J by 8 bases; unmatched bases: 7. Germline CDR1 is MNHEY and CDR2 is SMNVEV (reference sequence). The CDR3 sequence is CASSSRLAGSYEQFF. CDR3 sequence (DNA): TGTGCCAGCAGTTCGAGACTAGCGGGAAGCTATGAGCAGTTCTTC.

In its sample, this clonotype was seen a few times. The rearrangement uses TRBV11-2 and TRBJ2-5, with D hard to call. The CDR3 runs to 15 residues. Germline loops: CDR1 SGHAT, CDR2 FQNNGV. Trimming removed 5 bases at V and 1 base at J, with 14 bases between. CDR3 loop: CASSPRTATQETQYF. The CDR3 bases are TGTGCCAGCAGCCCAAGGACGGCGACCCAAGAGACCCAGTACTTC.

The chain is built from TRBV20-1 and TRBJ2-5; D gene unclear. Germline CDR1 reads DFQATT; CDR2 reads SNEGSKA (reference sequence). The CDR3 is 13 amino acids. V lost 3 bases to trimming and J lost 2 bases, with 10 bases between them. CDR3 sequence: CSASWQRQETQYF. CDR3 coding DNA: TGCAGTGCTAGTTGGCAGAGACAAGAGACCCAGTACTTC.